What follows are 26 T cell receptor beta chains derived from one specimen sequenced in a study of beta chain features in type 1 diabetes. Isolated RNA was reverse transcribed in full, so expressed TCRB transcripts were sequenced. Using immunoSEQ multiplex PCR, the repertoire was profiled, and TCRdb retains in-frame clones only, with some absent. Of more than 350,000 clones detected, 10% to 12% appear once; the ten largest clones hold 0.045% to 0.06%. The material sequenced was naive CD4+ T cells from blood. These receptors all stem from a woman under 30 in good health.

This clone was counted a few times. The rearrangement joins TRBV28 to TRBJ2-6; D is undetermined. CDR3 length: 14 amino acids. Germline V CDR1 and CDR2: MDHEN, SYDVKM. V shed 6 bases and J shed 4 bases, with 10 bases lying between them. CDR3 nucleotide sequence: TGTGCCAGCAGAAACCCCCGGGGGGCCAACGTCCTGACTTTC. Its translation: CASRNPRGANVLTF.

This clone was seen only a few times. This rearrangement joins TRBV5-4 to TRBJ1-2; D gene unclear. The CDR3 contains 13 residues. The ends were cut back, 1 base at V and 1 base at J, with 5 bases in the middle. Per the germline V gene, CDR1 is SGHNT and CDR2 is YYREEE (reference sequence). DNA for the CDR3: TGTGCCAGCAGCTTGCGCAGTAACTATGGCTACACCTTC. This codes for CASSLRSNYGYTF.

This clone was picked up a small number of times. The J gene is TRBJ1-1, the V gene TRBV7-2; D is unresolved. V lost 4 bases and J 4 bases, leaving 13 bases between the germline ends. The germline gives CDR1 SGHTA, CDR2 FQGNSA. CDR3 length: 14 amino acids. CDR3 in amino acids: CASSSRPKGTEAFF. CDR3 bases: TGTGCCAGCAGCTCCCGACCGAAGGGCACTGAAGCTTTCTTT.

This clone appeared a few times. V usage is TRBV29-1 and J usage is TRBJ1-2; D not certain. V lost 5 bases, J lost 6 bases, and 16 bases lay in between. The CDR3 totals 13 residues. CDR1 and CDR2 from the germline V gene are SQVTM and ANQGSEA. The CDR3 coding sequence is TGCAGCGTTCCGGACGGCCCCTGGGATGGCTACACCTTC. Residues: CSVPDGPWDGYTF. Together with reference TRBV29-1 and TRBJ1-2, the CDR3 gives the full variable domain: SAVISQKPSRDICQRGTSLTIQCQVDSQVTMMFWYRQQPGQSLTLIATANQGSEATYESGFVIDKFPISRPNLTFSTLTVSNMSPEDSSIYLCSVPDGPWDGYTFGSGTRLTVV.

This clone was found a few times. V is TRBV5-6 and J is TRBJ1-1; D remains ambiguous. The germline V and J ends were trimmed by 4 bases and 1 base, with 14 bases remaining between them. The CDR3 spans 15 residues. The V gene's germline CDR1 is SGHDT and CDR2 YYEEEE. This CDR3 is CASSPHGVRNTEAFF. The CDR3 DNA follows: TGTGCCAGCAGCCCCCATGGGGTACGGAACACTGAAGCTTTCTTT.

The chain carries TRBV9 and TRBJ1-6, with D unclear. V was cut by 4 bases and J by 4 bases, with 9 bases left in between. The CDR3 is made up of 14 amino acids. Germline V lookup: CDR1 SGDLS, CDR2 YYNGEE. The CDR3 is CASSTRVYNSPLHF. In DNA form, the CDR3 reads TGTGCCAGCAGCACCAGAGTTTATAATTCACCCCTCCACTTT.

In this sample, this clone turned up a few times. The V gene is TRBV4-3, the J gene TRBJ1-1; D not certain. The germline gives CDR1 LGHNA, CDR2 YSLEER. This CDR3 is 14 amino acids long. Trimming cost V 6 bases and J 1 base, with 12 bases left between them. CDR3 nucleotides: TGCGCCAGCAGTAAGATTGTAGAGAACACTGAAGCTTTCTTT. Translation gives CASSKIVENTEAFF.

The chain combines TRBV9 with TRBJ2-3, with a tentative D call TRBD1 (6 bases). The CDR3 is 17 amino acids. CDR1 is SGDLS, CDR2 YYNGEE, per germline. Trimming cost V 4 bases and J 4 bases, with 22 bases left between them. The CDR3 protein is CASSPRTASTHADTQYF. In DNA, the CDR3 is TGTGCCAGCAGCCCCCGGACAGCCTCGACCCACGCAGATACGCAGTATTTT.

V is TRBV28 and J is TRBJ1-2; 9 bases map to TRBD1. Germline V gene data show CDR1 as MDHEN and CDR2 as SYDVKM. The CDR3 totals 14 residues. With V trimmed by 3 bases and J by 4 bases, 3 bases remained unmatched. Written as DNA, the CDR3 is TGTGCCAGCAGTTTCGGACAGGGGACCTATGGCTACACCTTC. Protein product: CASSFGQGTYGYTF.

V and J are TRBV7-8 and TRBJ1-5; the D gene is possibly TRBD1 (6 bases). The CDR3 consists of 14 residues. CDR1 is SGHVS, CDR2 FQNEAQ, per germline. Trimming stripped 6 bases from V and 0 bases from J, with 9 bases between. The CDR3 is CASRQGYSNQPQHF. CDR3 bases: TGTGCCAGCAGACAGGGTTATAGCAATCAGCCCCAGCATTTT.

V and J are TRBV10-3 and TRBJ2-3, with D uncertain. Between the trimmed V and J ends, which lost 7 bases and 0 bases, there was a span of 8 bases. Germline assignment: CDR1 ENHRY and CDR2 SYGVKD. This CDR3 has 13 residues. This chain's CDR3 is CAIKRGSTDTQYF. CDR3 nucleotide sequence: TGTGCCATCAAACGCGGTAGCACAGATACGCAGTATTTT.

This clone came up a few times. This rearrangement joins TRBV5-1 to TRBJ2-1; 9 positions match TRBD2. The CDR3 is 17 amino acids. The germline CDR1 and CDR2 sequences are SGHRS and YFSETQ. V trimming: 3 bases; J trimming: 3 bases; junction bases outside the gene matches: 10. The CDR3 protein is CASSSLPTSGYYNEQFF. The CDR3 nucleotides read TGCGCCAGCAGCTCCCTCCCCACTAGCGGGTACTACAATGAGCAGTTCTTC. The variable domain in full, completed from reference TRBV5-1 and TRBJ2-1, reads KAGVTQTPRYLIKTRGQQVTLSCSPISGHRSVSWYQQTPGQGLQFLFEYFSETQRNKGNFPGRFSGRQFSNSRSEMNVSTLELGDSALYLCASSSLPTSGYYNEQFFGPGTRLTVL.

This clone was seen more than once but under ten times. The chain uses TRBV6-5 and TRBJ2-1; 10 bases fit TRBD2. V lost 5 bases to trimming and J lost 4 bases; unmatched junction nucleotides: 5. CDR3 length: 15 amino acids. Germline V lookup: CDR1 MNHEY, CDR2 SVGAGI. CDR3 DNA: TGTGCCAGCAGTACGCCTAGCGGGAGTTACAATGAGCAGTTCTTC. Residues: CASSTPSGSYNEQFF.

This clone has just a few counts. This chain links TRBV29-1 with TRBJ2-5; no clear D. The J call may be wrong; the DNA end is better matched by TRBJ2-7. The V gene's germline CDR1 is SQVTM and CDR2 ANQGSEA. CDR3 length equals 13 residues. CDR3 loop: CSVETTRTYEQYF. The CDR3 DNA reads TGCAGCGTTGAAACGACAAGGACCTACGAGCAGTACTTC.

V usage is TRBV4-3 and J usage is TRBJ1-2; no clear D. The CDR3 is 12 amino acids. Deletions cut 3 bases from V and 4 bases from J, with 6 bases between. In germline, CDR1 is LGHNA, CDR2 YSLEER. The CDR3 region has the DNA TGCGCCAGCAGCCAGAGCAGCTATGGCTACACCTTC. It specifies CASSQSSYGYTF.

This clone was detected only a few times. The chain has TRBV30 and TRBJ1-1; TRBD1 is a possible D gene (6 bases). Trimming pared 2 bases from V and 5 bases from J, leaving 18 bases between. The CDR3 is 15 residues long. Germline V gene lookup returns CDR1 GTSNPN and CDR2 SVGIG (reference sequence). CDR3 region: CAWSPKTGSLTEAFF. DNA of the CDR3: TGTGCCTGGAGTCCTAAAACAGGGAGCTTAACTGAAGCTTTCTTT.

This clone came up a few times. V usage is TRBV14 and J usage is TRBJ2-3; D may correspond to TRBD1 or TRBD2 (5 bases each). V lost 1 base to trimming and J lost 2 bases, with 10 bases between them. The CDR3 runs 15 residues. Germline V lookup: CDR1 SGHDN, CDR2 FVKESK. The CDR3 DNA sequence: TGTGCCAGCAGCCAAGGGTGGGGGTTCACAGATACGCAGTATTTT. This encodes CASSQGWGFTDTQYF.

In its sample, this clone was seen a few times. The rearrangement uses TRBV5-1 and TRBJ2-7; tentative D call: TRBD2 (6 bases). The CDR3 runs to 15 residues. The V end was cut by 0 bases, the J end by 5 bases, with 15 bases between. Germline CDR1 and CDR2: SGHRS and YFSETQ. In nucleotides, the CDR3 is TGCGCCAGCAGCTTGGTTTCCGGGAGTGGCCACGAGCAGTACTTC. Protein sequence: CASSLVSGSGHEQYF.

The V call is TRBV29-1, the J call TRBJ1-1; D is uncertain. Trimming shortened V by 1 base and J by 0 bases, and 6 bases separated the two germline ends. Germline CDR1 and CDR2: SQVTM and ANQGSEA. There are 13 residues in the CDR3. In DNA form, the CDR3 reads TGCAGCGTTGAAGCCCGTATGAACACTGAAGCTTTCTTT. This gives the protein CSVEARMNTEAFF.

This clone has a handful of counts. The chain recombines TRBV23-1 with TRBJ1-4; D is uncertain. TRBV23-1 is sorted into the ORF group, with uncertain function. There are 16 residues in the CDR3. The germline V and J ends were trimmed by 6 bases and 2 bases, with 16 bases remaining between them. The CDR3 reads CASRMCLLATNEKLFF. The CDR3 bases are TGCGCCAGCAGGATGTGCCTCTTGGCTACTAATGAAAAACTGTTTTTT.

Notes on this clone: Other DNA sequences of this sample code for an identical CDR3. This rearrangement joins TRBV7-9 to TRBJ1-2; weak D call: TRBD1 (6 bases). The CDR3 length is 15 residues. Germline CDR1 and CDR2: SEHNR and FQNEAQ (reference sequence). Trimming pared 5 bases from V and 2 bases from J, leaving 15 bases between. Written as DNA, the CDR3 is TGTGCCAGCAGCCCAAACGGGGGCGCCAACTATGGCTACACCTTC. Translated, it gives CASSPNGGANYGYTF.

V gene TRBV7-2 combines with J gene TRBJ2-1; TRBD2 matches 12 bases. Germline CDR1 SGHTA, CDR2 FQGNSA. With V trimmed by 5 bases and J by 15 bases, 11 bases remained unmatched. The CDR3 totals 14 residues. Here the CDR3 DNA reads TGTGCCAGCAGCCAACCCAATCCTAGCGGGAGGGCGTTCTTC. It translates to CASSQPNPSGRAFF.

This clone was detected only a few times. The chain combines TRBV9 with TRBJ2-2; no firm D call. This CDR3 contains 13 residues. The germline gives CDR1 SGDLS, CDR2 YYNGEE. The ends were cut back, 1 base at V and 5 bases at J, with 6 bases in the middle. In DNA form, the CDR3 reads TGTGCCAGCAGCGTACTACGGACCGGGGAGCTGTTTTTT. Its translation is CASSVLRTGELFF.

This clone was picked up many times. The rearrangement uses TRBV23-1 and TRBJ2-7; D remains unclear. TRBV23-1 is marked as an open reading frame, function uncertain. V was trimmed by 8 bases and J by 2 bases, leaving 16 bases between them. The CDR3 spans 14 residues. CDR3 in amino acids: CASPRTRQAYEQYF. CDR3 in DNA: TGCGCCAGCCCACGCACGAGGCAGGCCTACGAGCAGTACTTC.

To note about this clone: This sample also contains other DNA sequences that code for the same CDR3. Here the CDR3 reads CASSPRLAATDTQYF. The CDR3 coding sequence is TGTGCCAGCTCACCAAGGCTAGCGGCCACAGATACGCAGTATTTT. The chain carries TRBV18 and TRBJ2-3, with 7 bases matching TRBD2. The CDR3 has 15 residues. With 2 bases clipped from V and 2 bases from J, the junction kept 4 bases outside the gene matches. From germline, CDR1 is KGHSH and CDR2 LQKENI.

For the CDR3, the DNA is TGTGCCAGCAGCAACTACCAGGGGGCTCGGGAGACCCAGTACTTC. Translating it yields CASSNYQGARETQYF. The chain recombines TRBV21-1 with TRBJ2-5; the listed D gene, TRBD1, was not tested against the DNA. TRBV21-1 is a pseudogene. There are 15 residues in the CDR3.